These 27 T cell receptor beta chains share one sample of origin, sequenced in a study of T cell responses to AZD1222 COVID-19 vaccine. Profiling relied on immunoSEQ multiplex PCR, and the TCRdb table lists in-frame clones only, not all of them. The sample holds some 120,000 clones, 88% seen once. This sample comprised peripheral blood, obtained on day 0 of AZD1222 vaccination. The receptors originated from an adult in good health.

This chain uses TRBV2 with TRBJ1-6, with TRBD1 matching 12 bases. CDR3 length: 14 amino acids. Per the germline V gene, CDR1 is SNHLY and CDR2 is FYNNEI. The V gene end was trimmed by 4 bases and the J gene end by 10 bases; junction bases not matched to a gene: 2. The CDR3 region is CASSGDRGRSPLHF. The CDR3, as DNA: TGTGCCAGCAGTGGGGACAGGGGGCGATCACCCCTCCACTTT.

The chain uses TRBV12-3 or TRBV12-4 and TRBJ1-2; D not resolved. The CDR3 consists of 13 residues. The ends were cut back, 5 bases at V and 6 bases at J, with 13 bases in the middle. CDR3 DNA: TGTGCCAGCAGTACTTGGACCGCGCATGGCTACACCTTC. Protein: CASSTWTAHGYTF.

V is TRBV10-1 and J is TRBJ2-7; weak D call: TRBD2 (5 bases). The length of the CDR3 is 13 residues. V dropped 0 bases and J dropped 5 bases, with 8 bases sitting between them. Germline V gene lookup returns CDR1 WNHNN and CDR2 SYGVQD (reference sequence). Here the CDR3 DNA reads TGCGCCAGCAGTGAGTCGAGGGCGAACGAGCAGTACTTC. Protein: CASSESRANEQYF.

This rearrangement joins TRBV7-9 to TRBJ1-4, with no clear D. Looked up from germline, CDR1 is SEHNR and CDR2 is FQNEAQ (reference sequence). Trimming left V 7 bases short and J 4 bases short, with 10 bases between. This CDR3 has 13 residues. DNA of the CDR3: TGTGCCAGCAATAGATTACGTAATGAAAAACTGTTTTTT. Its protein product is CASNRLRNEKLFF.

The rearrangement links TRBV10-3 to TRBJ2-2, with no clear D. The V gene lost 6 bases and the J gene lost 2 bases, with 10 bases spanning the gap. This CDR3 spans 14 amino acids. The V gene's germline CDR1 is ENHRY and CDR2 SYGVKD. CDR3 nucleotides: TGTGCCATCAGACAACCGTCTAACACCGGGGAGCTGTTTTTT. Amino acids: CAIRQPSNTGELFF.

The CDR3: CSASSGASKYF. In DNA, the CDR3 is TGCAGTGCTTCCTCCGGGGCCTCGAAGTATTTT. The J gene is TRBJ2-3, the V gene TRBV20-1, with D perhaps being TRBD1 or TRBD2 (5 bases each). Germline lookup yields CDR1 DFQATT and CDR2 SNEGSKA (reference sequence). V gave up 5 bases and J gave up 13 bases, with 16 bases separating them. This CDR3 region has 11 residues.

This chain links TRBV6-5 with TRBJ2-5; the match to TRBD2 covers 7 bases. Germline CDR1 MNHEY, CDR2 SVGAGI. This CDR3 contains 15 residues. The ends lost 5 bases at V and 5 bases at J; junction bases unmatched: 11. The CDR3 DNA reads as TGTGCCAGCAGTCGGTCTAGCGGAGTGGGGGAGACCCAGTACTTC. It is translated as CASSRSSGVGETQYF.

This clone was recorded a few times. The chain combines TRBV19 with TRBJ2-7, with D possibly TRBD2 on 5 matching bases. Germline CDR1 is LNHDA and CDR2 is SQIVND (reference sequence). Between the trimmed V and J ends, which lost 3 bases and 3 bases, there was a span of 6 bases. The CDR3 spans 12 residues. CDR3 in amino acids: CASSIRGYEQYF. The CDR3 DNA sequence: TGTGCCAGTAGTATTCGGGGCTACGAGCAGTACTTC.

The rearrangement joins TRBV5-6 to TRBJ1-1; D not certain. CDR3 size: 14 residues. Trimming pared 4 bases from V and 1 base from J, leaving 11 bases between. Looked up from germline, CDR1 is SGHDT and CDR2 is YYEEEE. This CDR3 reads CASSPLGPNTEAFF. CDR3 DNA: TGTGCCAGCAGCCCCCTCGGGCCGAACACTGAAGCTTTCTTT.

V and J are TRBV15 and TRBJ2-3; 8 bases align to TRBD1. The CDR3 has 18 amino acids. Germline CDR1 is LNHNV and CDR2 is YYDKDF (reference sequence). Unmatched junction bases numbered 14, after V lost 1 base and J lost 5 bases. CDR3 in amino acids: CATSRAGGQAQGRDTQYF. The CDR3 DNA reads TGTGCCACCAGCAGAGCTGGGGGACAGGCGCAGGGGAGAGATACGCAGTATTTT. The variable domain in full, with the rest retrieved from reference TRBV15 and TRBJ2-3, is DAMVIQNPRYQVTQFGKPVTLSCSQTLNHNVMYWYQQKSSQAPKLLFHYYDKDFNNEADTPDNFQSRRPNTSFCFLDIRSPGLGDTAMYLCATSRAGGQAQGRDTQYFGPGTRLTVL.

The V and J genes are TRBV6-5 and TRBJ2-7; no firm D call. This CDR3 spans 14 amino acids. V was trimmed by 0 bases and J by 2 bases, leaving 8 bases between them. Germline V gene lookup returns CDR1 MNHEY and CDR2 SVGAGI. The CDR3 DNA reads as TGTGCCAGCAGTTACTCGTACAGAACCTACGAGCAGTACTTC. Residues: CASSYSYRTYEQYF.

The genes are TRBV15 and TRBJ2-2, with D unclear. With 0 bases removed from V and 6 bases from J, the gap between germline ends came to 8 bases. CDR3 length: 14 amino acids. Germline CDR1 is LNHNV and CDR2 is YYDKDF (reference sequence). The CDR3 region has the DNA TGTGCCACCAGCAGAGATTTGGGTCCCGGGGAGCTGTTTTTT. Amino acid sequence: CATSRDLGPGELFF.

This sequence joins TRBV18 and TRBJ1-1; D call uncertain. V shed 7 bases and J shed 0 bases, with 9 bases lying between them. The CDR3 consists of 13 residues. Per germline, CDR1 KGHSH and CDR2 LQKENI. The CDR3 loop is CASFAGMNTEAFF. In nucleotides, the CDR3 is TGTGCCAGCTTTGCGGGTATGAACACTGAAGCTTTCTTT.

This chain joins TRBV11-2 and TRBJ2-7; D possibly corresponds to TRBD2 (6 bases). Germline V gene sequence: CDR1 SGHAT, CDR2 FQNNGV. The CDR3 runs 15 residues. Trimming removed 0 bases at V and 7 bases at J, with 16 bases between. The CDR3 nucleotides read TGTGCCAGCAGCTTAGAATTTCGGGGGTTCGGGGAGCAGTACTTC. The encoded protein is CASSLEFRGFGEQYF.

The chain combines TRBV3-1 (or the pseudogene TRBV3-2) with TRBJ1-2; D gene uncertain. The CDR3 totals 12 residues. V was clipped by 0 bases and J by 8 bases, with 7 bases between them. CDR1 is LGHDT, CDR2 YNNKEL, per germline (reference sequence). This CDR3 reads CASSQDQGGYTF. DNA for the CDR3: TGTGCCAGCAGCCAAGATCAAGGGGGCTACACCTTC.

The chain combines TRBV10-2 with TRBJ1-1; 8 positions match TRBD1. Germline V gene lookup returns CDR1 WSHSY and CDR2 SAAADI. J was trimmed by 0 bases and V by 4 bases; bases with no gene match: 10. The CDR3 covers 17 residues. The CDR3 region has the DNA TGCGCCAGCAGTGCGACAGGGGCGGGTATCATGAACACTGAAGCTTTCTTT. Translated: CASSATGAGIMNTEAFF.

This chain uses TRBV9 with TRBJ2-7; TRBD1 aligns across 9 bases. In germline, CDR1 is SGDLS, CDR2 YYNGEE. V lost 3 bases to trimming and J lost 1 base; unmatched junction nucleotides: 5. CDR3 length: 15 amino acids. The CDR3 region is CASSAGQGLSYEQYF. Here the CDR3 DNA reads TGTGCCAGCAGCGCTGGACAGGGGTTATCCTACGAGCAGTACTTC.

The chain joins TRBV2 to TRBJ1-6; 8 bases align to TRBD1. The CDR3 runs 13 residues. Trimming cost V 7 bases and J 6 bases; bases outside gene matches: 2. Germline loops: CDR1 SNHLY, CDR2 FYNNEI. The CDR3 region has the DNA TGTGCCAGCATCGACAGGGGTAATTCACCCCTCCACTTT. It translates to CASIDRGNSPLHF.

The chain employs TRBV19 and TRBJ2-4, with D uncertain. From germline, CDR1 is LNHDA and CDR2 SQIVND (reference sequence). This CDR3 is built from 13 residues. V lost 0 bases and J 6 bases, leaving 6 bases between the germline ends. The CDR3: CASSIEKGNIQYF. The DNA of the CDR3 is TGTGCCAGTAGTATAGAAAAGGGAAACATTCAGTACTTC.

The chain has TRBV18 and TRBJ1-3; tentatively, D is TRBD1 (5 bases). This CDR3 spans 15 amino acids. With 1 base removed from V and 2 bases from J, the gap between germline ends came to 9 bases. Germline CDR1 and CDR2: KGHSH and LQKENI. The CDR3 bases are TGTGCCAGCTCACCACAACCGGGGGCTGGAAACACCATATATTTT. It yields the protein CASSPQPGAGNTIYF. Together with reference TRBV18 and TRBJ1-3, the CDR3 gives the full variable domain: NAGVMQNPRHLVRRRGQEARLRCSPMKGHSHVYWYRQLPEEGLKFMVYLQKENIIDESGMPKERFSAEFPKEGPSILRIQQVVRGDSAAYFCASSPQPGAGNTIYFGEGSWLTVV.

CDR3 in DNA: TGTGCCAGCAGCATAGACAGGGTAACTGAAGCTTTCTTT. Translation gives CASSIDRVTEAFF. The gene calls are TRBV5-5 and TRBJ1-1; 7 nucleotides agree with TRBD1. The ends lost 4 bases at V and 5 bases at J; junction bases unmatched: 5. This CDR3 region has 13 residues. In germline, CDR1 is SGHKS, CDR2 YYEKEE (reference sequence).

V gene TRBV5-8 combines with J gene TRBJ2-5, with D perhaps matching TRBD1 or TRBD2 (5 bases each). V shed 5 bases and J shed 5 bases, with 10 bases lying between them. CDR1 is SGHTS and CDR2 is YDEGEE in the germline V gene. The CDR3 runs 12 residues. This CDR3 is CASSPGRETQYF. The CDR3 nucleotides read TGTGCCAGCAGTCCGGGGCGGGAGACCCAGTACTTC.

The chain carries TRBV6-1 and TRBJ2-7; TRBD1 or TRBD2 may be the D gene (5 bases each). CDR1 MNHNS and CDR2 SASEGT come from the germline V gene. There are 16 residues in the CDR3. V was pared by 4 bases and J by 5 bases, with 21 bases between. CDR3: CASSGPWGRNSDEQYF. CDR3 in DNA: TGTGCCAGCAGTGGACCGTGGGGACGGAACAGCGACGAGCAGTACTTC.

This sequence joins TRBV2 and TRBJ1-2; a weak D match, TRBD1 (6 bases). The CDR3 runs 15 residues. The germline V gene encodes CDR1 SNHLY and CDR2 FYNNEI. V gave up 6 bases and J gave up 4 bases, with 18 bases separating them. CDR3 protein: CASSYEGGSTYGYTF. The CDR3 DNA is TGTGCCAGCAGCTATGAAGGGGGGAGCACCTATGGCTACACCTTC.

The V and J genes are TRBV14 and TRBJ2-5, with D possibly being TRBD2 (5 bases). CDR3 size: 14 residues. With 4 bases removed from V and 5 bases from J, the gap between germline ends came to 14 bases. CDR1 and CDR2 (germline): SGHDN, FVKESK. The CDR3 nucleotides read TGTGCCAGCAGCCGCGCGGACGGGGTGGAGACCCAGTACTTC. The encoded protein is CASSRADGVETQYF.

This clone was counted a few times. The chain links TRBV7-2 to TRBJ2-1; 9 positions match TRBD2. Germline loops: CDR1 SGHTA, CDR2 FQGNSA. Trimming took 1 base from V and 9 from J; bases not matched to a gene: 7. This CDR3 spans 15 amino acids. The CDR3 nucleotides are TGTGCCAGCAGCTTAGGCGGGGCGGGAGGGGTTGAGCAGTTCTTC. Its protein is CASSLGGAGGVEQFF.

The chain links TRBV18 to TRBJ1-6; no firm D call. The CDR3 sequence is 13 residues long. The germline gives CDR1 KGHSH, CDR2 LQKENI. Between the trimmed V and J ends, which lost 4 bases and 7 bases, there was a span of 8 bases. CDR3 sequence (DNA): TGTGCCAGCTCACTAGCTGACAATTCACCCCTCCACTTT. Protein sequence: CASSLADNSPLHF. The full variable domain, in which reference TRBV18 and TRBJ1-6 provide the parts outside the CDR3, is NAGVMQNPRHLVRRRGQEARLRCSPMKGHSHVYWYRQLPEEGLKFMVYLQKENIIDESGMPKERFSAEFPKEGPSILRIQQVVRGDSAAYFCASSLADNSPLHFGNGTRLTVT.